This T cell receptor (beta chain) was documented in a study of T cell repertoires in cytomegalovirus infection. Study details: Public TCR beta signatures indicated both CMV infection and matching HLA type.

Study-level points and caveats: Totalled public TCR beta family frequency picked out people who carried CMV plus the relevant HLA. Across the ex vivo response, the dominant clonotypes were HLA-C-restricted CMV-specific TCR beta clonotypes.

MiXCR, applied by TCRdb to the reads, yields one record per CDR3 protein. The sample carries under 250,000 distinct CDR3 sequences, 9% to 15% recorded once. This clonotype was detected many times. What it binds is not known. The CDR3 has 15 residues. The germline V gene encodes CDR1 SGHTA and CDR2 FQGNSA. The V and J ends lost 4 bases and 5 bases respectively, with 17 bases between them. The sequenced sample was PBMCs. The sequence was collected from a human donor in good health (CMV status not recorded). Some clones in this sample may be carry-over from other donors' samples. The chain is built from TRBV7-2 and TRBJ2-5; D may be TRBD1 or TRBD2 (6 bases each). The CDR3 DNA sequence: TGTGCCAGCAGCTCCTCCCCCGGGGGCACGGAGACCCAGTACTTC. The encoded protein is CASSSSPGGTETQYF.